The next 9 T cell receptor beta chains were all read from a single sample in a study of T cell responses to AZD1222 COVID-19 vaccine. Libraries were prepared by immunoSEQ multiplex PCR; TCRdb keeps only in-frame clonotypes and omits some of them. This table has about 130,000 clones, roughly 85% appearing once. The starting material was peripheral blood, obtained on day 0 of AZD1222 vaccination. The source of these receptors is an adult in good health.

This clone showed up just a few times. The chain uses TRBV19 and TRBJ1-5, with D uncertain. The germline V gene encodes CDR1 LNHDA and CDR2 SQIVND (reference sequence). V lost 7 bases to trimming and J lost 0 bases, with 13 bases between them. The CDR3 length is 15 residues. The CDR3 nucleotides read TGTGCCAGTAACCCGGCGGTTTATAGCAATCAGCCCCAGCATTTT. Amino acids: CASNPAVYSNQPQHF.

This chain links TRBV15 with TRBJ2-7; 7 bases map to TRBD1. J lost 5 bases, V lost 5 bases, and 9 bases had no gene match. The germline V gene encodes CDR1 LNHNV and CDR2 YYDKDF (reference sequence). This CDR3 is built from 14 residues. CDR3 residues: CATSRVEGGHEQYF. CDR3 nucleotides: TGTGCCACCAGCCGTGTAGAAGGGGGCCACGAGCAGTACTTC. The full variable domain, in which reference TRBV15 and TRBJ2-7 provide the parts outside the CDR3, is DAMVIQNPRYQVTQFGKPVTLSCSQTLNHNVMYWYQQKSSQAPKLLFHYYDKDFNNEADTPDNFQSRRPNTSFCFLDIRSPGLGDTAMYLCATSRVEGGHEQYFGPGTRLTVT.

This chain uses TRBV19 with TRBJ1-5, with D possibly TRBD1 on 5 matching bases. This CDR3 spans 13 amino acids. Germline CDR1 LNHDA, CDR2 SQIVND (reference sequence). V was pared by 5 bases and J by 7 bases, with 12 bases between. The CDR3 region is CASSPTPGQPQHF. The DNA of the CDR3 is TGTGCCAGTAGTCCAACCCCAGGGCAGCCCCAGCATTTT.

The chain recombines TRBV5-1 with TRBJ1-2, with D unresolved. Trimming pared 2 bases from V and 2 bases from J, leaving 13 bases between. The CDR3 runs to 15 residues. Germline V gives CDR1 SGHRS, CDR2 YFSETQ. CDR3: CASSFTGPLNYGYTF. The DNA of the CDR3 is TGCGCCAGCAGCTTTACCGGACCGCTAAACTATGGCTACACCTTC.

This chain links TRBV2 with TRBJ2-7, with 9 bases identical to TRBD1. CDR1 is SNHLY, CDR2 FYNNEI, per germline. The CDR3 has 14 residues. V lost 6 bases and J lost 4; bases outside the gene matches: 7. In DNA form, the CDR3 reads TGTGCCAGCAGAACCCGGGACAGGGATTACGAGCAGTACTTC. It yields the protein CASRTRDRDYEQYF.

The rearrangement links TRBV4-1 to TRBJ2-1, with D tentatively TRBD1 (6 bases). Trimming removed 1 base at V and 9 bases at J, with 10 bases between. CDR1 is MGHRA, CDR2 YSYEKL, per germline. The CDR3 runs 13 residues. CDR3: CASSQVQGPEQFF. Here the CDR3 DNA reads TGCGCCAGCAGCCAAGTTCAGGGGCCTGAGCAGTTCTTC.

This clone was seen a single time. The chain carries TRBV10-2 and TRBJ2-1; 9 bases fit TRBD1. CDR1 and CDR2 from the germline V gene are WSHSY and SAAADI. The CDR3 is made up of 13 amino acids. V shed 3 bases, J shed 10 bases, and the junction held 4 bases outside the gene matches. CDR3 sequence (DNA): TGCGCCAGCAGTGAAGGACAGGGGATCGAGCAGTTCTTC. It translates to CASSEGQGIEQFF.

The chain recombines TRBV3-1 (or the pseudogene TRBV3-2) with TRBJ1-2, with TRBD1 identical over 7 bases. V gave up 3 bases and J gave up 1 base; unmatched junction bases: 8. The germline V gene has CDR1 LGHDT and CDR2 YNNKEL (reference sequence). The CDR3 covers 16 residues. The CDR3, as DNA: TGTGCCAGCAGCCATAAGGGACAGCGAGATAACTATGGCTACACCTTC. Residues: CASSHKGQRDNYGYTF.

The chain couples TRBV9 to TRBJ1-2, with D unresolved. Germline V gives CDR1 SGDLS, CDR2 YYNGEE. V dropped 10 bases and J dropped 3 bases, with 22 bases sitting between them. CDR3 length: 15 residues. This CDR3 reads CAPPKAEDGYYGYTF. Written as DNA, the CDR3 is TGTGCCCCACCCAAGGCCGAGGACGGATACTATGGCTACACCTTC.